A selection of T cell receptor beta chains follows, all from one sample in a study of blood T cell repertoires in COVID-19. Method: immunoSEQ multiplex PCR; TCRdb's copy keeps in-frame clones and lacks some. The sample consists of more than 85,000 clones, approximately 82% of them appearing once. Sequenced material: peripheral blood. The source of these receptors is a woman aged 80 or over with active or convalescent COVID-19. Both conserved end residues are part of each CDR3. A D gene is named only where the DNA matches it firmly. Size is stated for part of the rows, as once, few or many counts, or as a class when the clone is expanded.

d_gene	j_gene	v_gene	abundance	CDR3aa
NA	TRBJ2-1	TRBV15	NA	CATSRETGFEQFF
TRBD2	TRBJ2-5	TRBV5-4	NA	CASSLPGTSGKDPNF
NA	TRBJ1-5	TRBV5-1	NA	CASSLGGTENQPQHF
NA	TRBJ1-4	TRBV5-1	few	CASSPQDPYEKLFF
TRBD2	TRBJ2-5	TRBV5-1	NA	CASSLAASGGETQYF
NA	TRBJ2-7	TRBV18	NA	CASSPPNLPGDEQYF
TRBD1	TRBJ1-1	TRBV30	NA	CAWSAPGGANTEAFF
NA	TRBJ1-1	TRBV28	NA	CASSFGLGQLNTEAFF
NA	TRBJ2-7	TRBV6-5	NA	CASSYGGASYEQYF
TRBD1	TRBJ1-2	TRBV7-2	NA	CASSPGTGVNYGYTF
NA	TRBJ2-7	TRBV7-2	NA	CASSSEGTTPSYEQYF
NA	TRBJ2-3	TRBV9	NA	CASSGAVGLLGVTQYF
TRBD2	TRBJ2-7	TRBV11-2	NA	CASSLVFAGGYEQYF
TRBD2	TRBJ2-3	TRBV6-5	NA	CASSGTSADTQYF
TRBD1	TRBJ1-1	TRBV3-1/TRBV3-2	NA	CASSQRAGGTEAFF
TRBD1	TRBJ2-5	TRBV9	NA	CASSVGGTGGIRETQYF
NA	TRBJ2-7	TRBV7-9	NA	CASSQQRVPYEQYF
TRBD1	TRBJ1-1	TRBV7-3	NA	CASGLFRQGPALNTEAFF
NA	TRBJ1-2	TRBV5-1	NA	CASSGYTGYGYTF
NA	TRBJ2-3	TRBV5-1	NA	CASSGGGFSTDTQYF
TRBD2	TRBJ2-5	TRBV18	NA	CASSPPLAGSPYTAQETQYF
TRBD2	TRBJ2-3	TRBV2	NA	CASSEWGTSATLTDTQYF